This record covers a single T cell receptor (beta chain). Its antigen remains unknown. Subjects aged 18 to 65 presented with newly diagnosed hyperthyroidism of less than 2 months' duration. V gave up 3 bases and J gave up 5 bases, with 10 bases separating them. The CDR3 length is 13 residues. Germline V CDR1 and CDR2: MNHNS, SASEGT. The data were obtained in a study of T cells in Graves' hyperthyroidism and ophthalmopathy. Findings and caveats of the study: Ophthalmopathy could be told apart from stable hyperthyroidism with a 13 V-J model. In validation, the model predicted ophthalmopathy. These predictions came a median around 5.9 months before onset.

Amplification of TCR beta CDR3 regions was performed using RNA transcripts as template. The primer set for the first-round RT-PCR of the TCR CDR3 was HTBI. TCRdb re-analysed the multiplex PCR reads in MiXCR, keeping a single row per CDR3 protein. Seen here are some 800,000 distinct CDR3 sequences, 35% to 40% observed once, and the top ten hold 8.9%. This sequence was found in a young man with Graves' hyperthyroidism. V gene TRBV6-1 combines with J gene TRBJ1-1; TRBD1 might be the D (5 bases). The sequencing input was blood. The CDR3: CASSDAGWTEAFF. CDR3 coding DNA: TGTGCCAGCAGTGATGCAGGGTGGACTGAAGCTTTCTTT.